Listed below are T cell receptor beta chains from one sample, sequenced in a study of blood T cells in healthy people across ages. Via MiXCR, TCRdb re-called the 5' RACE reads, giving one row per CDR3 protein. The sample has some 1.1 million distinct CDR3 sequences; about two fifths are singletons. The sample taken for sequencing was blood. The source is a man aged 18 to 30 in good health. CDR3s include the opening cysteine and the closing phenylalanine or tryptophan. Fields, in order: clone size, V gene, CDR3 protein. Clone size, where shown, is once, few, many, or a class for clones that have expanded.

size: -
V: TRBV29-1
CDR3: CSVEREGSAKNIQYF

size: -
V: TRBV7-9
CDR3: CASSLVGLPSYEQYF

size: -
V: TRBV20-1
CDR3: CSALQGGAIWSDTQYF

size: -
V: TRBV6-2/TRBV6-3
CDR3: CAGSRDTYYQETQYF

size: once
V: TRBV20-1
CDR3: CSAQGGRYGYTF

size: -
V: TRBV28
CDR3: CASSLFETGSMTEAFF

size: few
V: TRBV2
CDR3: CASSEGQDKSRNSPLHF

size: few
V: TRBV4-3
CDR3: CASSQDRQGNLLDEKLFF

size: few
V: TRBV28
CDR3: CASSHYQETQYF

size: few
V: TRBV7-9
CDR3: CASSKGIYDTQYF

size: -
V: TRBV28
CDR3: CASSVLSGTDTQYF

size: few
V: TRBV5-1
CDR3: CASSLLVGNTEAFF

size: -
V: TRBV9
CDR3: CASSVRGRLVDTQYF

size: -
V: TRBV4-3
CDR3: CASSEGAFRETQFF

size: -
V: TRBV20-1
CDR3: CSASGPRVAGVYNEQFF

size: -
V: TRBV4-2
CDR3: CASSQDQAGSYGYTF

size: -
V: TRBV4-1
CDR3: CASSPGQGRTDTQYF

size: -
V: TRBV7-8
CDR3: CASSLAGQAKYGYTF